These 2 T cell receptor beta chains were all obtained from the same sample, sequenced in a study of cytomegalovirus exposure and HLA in healthy donors. PCR was performed using 60 Vbeta and 13 Jbeta primers. Assay: immunoSEQ multiplex PCR; the TCRdb copy retains only in-frame clones and omits some. This table has fewer than 90,000 clones, 75% to 80% appearing once. The specimen sequenced was PBMCs. All receptors derive from a female donor in good health and CMV-seronegative.

The chain combines TRBV6-1 with TRBJ1-5; 9 bases are a match to TRBD1. The CDR3 has 15 amino acids. Germline CDR1 and CDR2: MNHNS and SASEGT. V trimming: 2 bases; J trimming: 6 bases; junction bases outside the gene matches: 5. The chain's CDR3 is CASSEWGDRVQPQHF. The DNA for the CDR3 is TGTGCCAGCAGTGAATGGGGGGACAGGGTTCAGCCCCAGCATTTT.

J is TRBJ1-2 and V is TRBV5-1, with 8 positions matching TRBD1. Germline V gives CDR1 SGHRS, CDR2 YFSETQ. Germline trimming cut 0 bases from V and 8 bases from J; bases unmatched to any gene: 9. The CDR3 covers 15 residues. CDR3: CASSLGSGQGLGYTF. The CDR3 region has the DNA TGCGCCAGCAGCTTGGGTAGTGGACAGGGATTAGGCTACACCTTC. Looking up the rest from reference TRBV5-1 and TRBJ1-2 gives the full variable domain: KAGVTQTPRYLIKTRGQQVTLSCSPISGHRSVSWYQQTPGQGLQFLFEYFSETQRNKGNFPGRFSGRQFSNSRSEMNVSTLELGDSALYLCASSLGSGQGLGYTFGSGTRLTVV.